One and the same sample provided the 10 T cell receptor beta chains below, sequenced in a study of blood T cell repertoires in COVID-19. Produced via immunoSEQ multiplex PCR; TCRdb's table is partial and in-frame only. The data contain under 75,000 clones, roughly 80% of them seen just once; the ten biggest clones take up roughly 20%. Input material: peripheral blood. The receptor set was obtained from a man aged 65 to 85 who had recovered from COVID-19.

The V call is TRBV7-8, the J call TRBJ1-6, with 7 bases identical to TRBD1. The V gene's germline CDR1 is SGHVS and CDR2 FQNEAQ. CDR3 length equals 14 residues. Unmatched junction bases numbered 5, after V lost 5 bases and J lost 7 bases. The CDR3 region is CASSRGQDNSPLHF. The DNA for the CDR3 is TGTGCCAGCAGCCGCGGACAGGACAATTCACCCCTCCACTTT.

The chain joins TRBV3-1 (or the pseudogene TRBV3-2) to TRBJ2-3; maybe TRBD1 (6 bases). The CDR3 has 17 amino acids. V lost 1 base to trimming and J lost 6 bases, with 20 bases between them. Per germline, CDR1 LGHDT and CDR2 YNNKEL (reference sequence). CDR3 amino acids: CASSQGPTGILGDTQYF. The DNA of the CDR3 is TGTGCCAGCAGCCAAGGCCCCACAGGGATCTTAGGGGATACGCAGTATTTT.

The genes are TRBV11-2 and TRBJ1-2; D perhaps matches TRBD1 (6 bases). From germline, CDR1 is SGHAT and CDR2 FQNNGV. CDR3 length equals 14 residues. Trimming took off 4 bases at V and 4 bases at J, with 13 bases between the two ends. CDR3 protein: CASSYMDSSYGYTF. CDR3 bases: TGTGCCAGCAGCTACATGGACAGTAGCTATGGCTACACCTTC.

This chain uses TRBV19 with TRBJ2-5; perhaps TRBD1 as D (6 bases). Trimming removed 4 bases at V and 4 bases at J, with 10 bases between. The CDR3 sequence is 13 residues long. Germline loops: CDR1 LNHDA, CDR2 SQIVND (reference sequence). The CDR3 nucleotides are TGTGCCAGTAGTACCTTGGGGGCAGAGACCCAGTACTTC. This gives the protein CASSTLGAETQYF.

This chain joins TRBV7-9 and TRBJ2-7; D perhaps matches TRBD2 (5 bases). The CDR3 runs to 13 residues. V was shortened by 3 bases and J by 5 bases, with 11 bases between the two germline ends. Germline V gene sequence: CDR1 SEHNR, CDR2 FQNEAQ (reference sequence). The CDR3 reads CASSFSGGDEQYF. DNA of the CDR3: TGTGCCAGCAGCTTCTCAGGAGGTGACGAGCAGTACTTC.

This chain links TRBV5-4 with TRBJ2-7, with D tentatively TRBD2 (5 bases). The germline CDR1 and CDR2 sequences are SGHNT and YYREEE (reference sequence). The CDR3 totals 14 residues. The germline V and J ends were trimmed by 4 bases and 2 bases, with 13 bases remaining between them. The CDR3 coding sequence is TGTGCCAGCAGCGACCGGACTTCTCCCTACGAGCAGTACTTC. Translated, it gives CASSDRTSPYEQYF.

The rearrangement links TRBV5-1 to TRBJ1-6; perhaps TRBD1 as D (5 bases). The CDR3 contains 15 residues. V lost 0 bases to trimming and J lost 8 bases, with 12 bases between them. Germline CDR1 SGHRS, CDR2 YFSETQ. The CDR3 sequence: CASSLVQGRDSPLHF. The CDR3 DNA reads as TGCGCCAGCAGCTTGGTTCAGGGCAGAGATTCACCCCTCCACTTT. Using reference TRBV5-1 and TRBJ1-6 for the parts outside the CDR3, the full variable domain is KAGVTQTPRYLIKTRGQQVTLSCSPISGHRSVSWYQQTPGQGLQFLFEYFSETQRNKGNFPGRFSGRQFSNSRSEMNVSTLELGDSALYLCASSLVQGRDSPLHFGNGTRLTVT.

This clone was detected only a few times. This chain joins TRBV28 and TRBJ2-3; tentatively, D is TRBD1 (7 bases). The V and J ends lost 8 bases and 1 base respectively, with 10 bases between them. Germline CDR1 is MDHEN and CDR2 is SYDVKM. The CDR3 is made up of 13 amino acids. CDR3 sequence reads: CASGGGGTDTQYF. The CDR3, as DNA: TGTGCCAGCGGAGGGGGCGGCACAGATACGCAGTATTTT.

V usage is TRBV4-3 and J usage is TRBJ1-1; no firm D call. Germline V gene data show CDR1 as LGHNA and CDR2 as YSLEER. The CDR3 consists of 16 residues. V lost 0 bases and J 1 base, leaving 12 bases between the germline ends. CDR3 sequence reads: CASSQDSYGGNTEAFF. CDR3 coding DNA: TGCGCCAGCAGCCAAGATAGTTACGGTGGGAACACTGAAGCTTTCTTT.

The V call is TRBV11-3, the J call TRBJ2-3; 9 bases map to TRBD1. The CDR3 contains 15 residues. From germline, CDR1 is SGHNT and CDR2 YENEEA. V shed 5 bases and J 4 bases; nucleotides not matched to a gene: 7. CDR3 protein: CASSLRTGASDTQYF. For the CDR3, the DNA is TGTGCCAGCAGCCTTAGGACAGGGGCGTCAGATACGCAGTATTTT.